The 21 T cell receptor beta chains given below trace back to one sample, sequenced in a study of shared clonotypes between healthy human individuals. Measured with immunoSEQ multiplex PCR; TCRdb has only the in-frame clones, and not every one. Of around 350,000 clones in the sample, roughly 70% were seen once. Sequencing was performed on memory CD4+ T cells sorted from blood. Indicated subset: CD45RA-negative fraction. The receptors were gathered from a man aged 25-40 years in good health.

The CDR3 is CATSRRLGSGNEQFF. Written as DNA, the CDR3 is TGTGCCACCAGCAGAAGACTAGGGTCGGGCAATGAGCAGTTCTTC. The chain couples TRBV15 to TRBJ2-1; TRBD2 is a possible D gene (6 bases). The CDR3 extends over 15 amino acids. Germline lookup yields CDR1 LNHNV and CDR2 YYDKDF (reference sequence). Trimming cost V 2 bases and J 6 bases, with 14 bases left between them.

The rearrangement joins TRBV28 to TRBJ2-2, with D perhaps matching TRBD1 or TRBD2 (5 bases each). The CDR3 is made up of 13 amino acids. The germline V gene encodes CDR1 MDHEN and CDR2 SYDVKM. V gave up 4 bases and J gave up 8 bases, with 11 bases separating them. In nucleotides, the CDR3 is TGTGCCAGCAGTTCTCCGGGACGTGGGGAGCTGTTTTTT. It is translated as CASSSPGRGELFF.

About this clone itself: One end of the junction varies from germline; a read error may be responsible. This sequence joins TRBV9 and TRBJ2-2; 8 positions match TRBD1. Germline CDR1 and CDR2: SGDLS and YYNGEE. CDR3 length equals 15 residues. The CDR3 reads CASSASGQGIGGLFF. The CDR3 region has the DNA TGTGCCAGCAGCGCGTCAGGACAGGGAATAGGGGGGCTGTTTTTT.

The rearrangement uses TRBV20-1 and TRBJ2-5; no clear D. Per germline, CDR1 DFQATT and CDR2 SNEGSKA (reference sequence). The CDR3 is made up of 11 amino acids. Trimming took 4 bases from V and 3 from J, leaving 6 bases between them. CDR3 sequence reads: CSANCKETQYF. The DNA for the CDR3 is TGCAGTGCTAACTGCAAAGAGACCCAGTACTTC.

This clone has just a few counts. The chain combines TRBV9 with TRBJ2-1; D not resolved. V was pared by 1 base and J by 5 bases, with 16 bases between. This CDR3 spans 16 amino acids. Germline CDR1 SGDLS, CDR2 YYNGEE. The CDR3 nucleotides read TGTGCCAGCAGCGTAACGTGGGTATCCCCCAACAATGAGCAGTTCTTC. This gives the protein CASSVTWVSPNNEQFF.

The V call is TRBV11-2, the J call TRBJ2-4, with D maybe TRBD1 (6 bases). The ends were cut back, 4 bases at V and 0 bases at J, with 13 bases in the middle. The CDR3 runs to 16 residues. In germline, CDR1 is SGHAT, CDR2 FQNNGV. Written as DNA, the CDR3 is TGTGCCAGCAGCTCACCGGACAGAATAGCCAAAAACATTCAGTACTTC. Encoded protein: CASSSPDRIAKNIQYF. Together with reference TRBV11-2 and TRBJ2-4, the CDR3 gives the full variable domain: EAGVAQSPRYKIIEKRQSVAFWCNPISGHATLYWYQQILGQGPKLLIQFQNNGVVDDSQLPKDRFSAERLKGVDSTLKIQPAKLEDSAVYLCASSSPDRIAKNIQYFGAGTRLSVL.

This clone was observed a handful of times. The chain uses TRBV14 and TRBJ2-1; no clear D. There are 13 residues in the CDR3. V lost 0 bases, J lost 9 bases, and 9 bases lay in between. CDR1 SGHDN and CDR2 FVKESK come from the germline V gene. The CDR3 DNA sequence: TGTGCCAGCAGCCAAGATTGGCGCCGTGAGCAGTTCTTC. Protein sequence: CASSQDWRREQFF.

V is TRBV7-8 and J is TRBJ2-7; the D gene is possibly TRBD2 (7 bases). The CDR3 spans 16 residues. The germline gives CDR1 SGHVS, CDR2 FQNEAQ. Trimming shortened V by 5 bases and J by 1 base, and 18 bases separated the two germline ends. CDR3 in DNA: TGTGCCAGCAGCAAGAGGGGGGGAGTCCGGTCCTACGAGCAGTACTTC. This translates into CASSKRGGVRSYEQYF.

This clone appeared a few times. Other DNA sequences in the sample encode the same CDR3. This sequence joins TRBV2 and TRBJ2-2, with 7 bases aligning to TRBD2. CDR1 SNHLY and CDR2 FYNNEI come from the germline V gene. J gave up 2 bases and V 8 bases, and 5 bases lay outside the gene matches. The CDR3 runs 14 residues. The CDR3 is CASGLAGNTGELFF. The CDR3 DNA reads TGTGCCAGCGGCTTAGCGGGCAACACCGGGGAGCTGTTTTTT.

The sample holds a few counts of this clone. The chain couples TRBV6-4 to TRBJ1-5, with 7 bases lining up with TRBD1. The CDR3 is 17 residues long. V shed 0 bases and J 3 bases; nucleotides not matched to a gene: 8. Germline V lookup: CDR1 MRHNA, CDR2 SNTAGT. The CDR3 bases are TGTGCCAGCAGTGACTCGAGTCACAGGGGATACAATCAGCCCCAGCATTTT. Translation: CASSDSSHRGYNQPQHF.

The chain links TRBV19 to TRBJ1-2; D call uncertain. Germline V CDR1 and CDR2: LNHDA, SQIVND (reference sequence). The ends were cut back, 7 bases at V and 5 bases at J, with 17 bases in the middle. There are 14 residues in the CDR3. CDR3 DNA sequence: TGTGCCAGTACCCCGGAGACGTTTAGATATGGCTACACCTTC. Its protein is CASTPETFRYGYTF.

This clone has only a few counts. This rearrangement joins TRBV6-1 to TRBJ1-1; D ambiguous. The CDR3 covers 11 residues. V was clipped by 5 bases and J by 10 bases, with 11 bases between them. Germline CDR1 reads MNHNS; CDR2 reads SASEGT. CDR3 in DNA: TGTGCCAGCAGTTATGGGATGGGAGCTTTCTTT. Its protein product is CASSYGMGAFF.

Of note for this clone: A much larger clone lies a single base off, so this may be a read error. The DNA of the CDR3 is TGCGCCAGCAGCTTGTTCTCTGGGGCCAACGTCCTGACTTTC. Its protein is CASSLFSGANVLTF. The chain recombines TRBV5-1 with TRBJ2-6; D gene uncertain. CDR3 length: 14 residues. The V gene's germline CDR1 is SGHRS and CDR2 YFSETQ. Trimming removed 1 base from V and 0 bases from J, with 2 bases in between.

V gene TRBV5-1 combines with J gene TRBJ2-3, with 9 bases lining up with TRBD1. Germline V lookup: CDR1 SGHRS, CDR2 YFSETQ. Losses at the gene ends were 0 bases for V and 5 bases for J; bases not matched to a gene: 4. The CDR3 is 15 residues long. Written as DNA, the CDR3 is TGCGCCAGCAGCTTGGTACAGGGGGCGGGAGATACGCAGTATTTT. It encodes CASSLVQGAGDTQYF.

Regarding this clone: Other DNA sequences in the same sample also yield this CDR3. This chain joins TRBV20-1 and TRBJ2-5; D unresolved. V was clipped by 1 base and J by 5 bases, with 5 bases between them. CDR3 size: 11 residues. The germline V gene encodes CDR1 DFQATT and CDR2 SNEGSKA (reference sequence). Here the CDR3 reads CSARVGETQYF. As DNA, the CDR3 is TGCAGTGCTAGAGTAGGGGAGACCCAGTACTTC.

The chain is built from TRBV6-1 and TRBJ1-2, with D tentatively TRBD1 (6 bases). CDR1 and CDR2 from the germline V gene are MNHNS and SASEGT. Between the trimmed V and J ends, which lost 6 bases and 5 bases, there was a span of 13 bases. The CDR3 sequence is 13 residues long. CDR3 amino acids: CASRSTGLYGYTF. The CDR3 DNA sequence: TGTGCCAGCAGGTCAACAGGGTTATATGGCTACACCTTC.

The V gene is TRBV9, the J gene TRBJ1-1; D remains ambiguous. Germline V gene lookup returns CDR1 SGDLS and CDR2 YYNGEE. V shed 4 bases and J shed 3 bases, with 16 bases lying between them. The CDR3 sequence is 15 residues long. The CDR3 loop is CASSNNQEGDTEAFF. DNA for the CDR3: TGTGCCAGCAGCAATAACCAGGAAGGAGACACTGAAGCTTTCTTT.

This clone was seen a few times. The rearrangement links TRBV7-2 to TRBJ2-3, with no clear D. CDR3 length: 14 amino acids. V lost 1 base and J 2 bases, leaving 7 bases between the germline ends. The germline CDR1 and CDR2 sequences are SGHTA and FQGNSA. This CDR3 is CASSLEDITDTQYF. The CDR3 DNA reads TGTGCCAGCAGCTTAGAAGACATCACAGATACGCAGTATTTT.

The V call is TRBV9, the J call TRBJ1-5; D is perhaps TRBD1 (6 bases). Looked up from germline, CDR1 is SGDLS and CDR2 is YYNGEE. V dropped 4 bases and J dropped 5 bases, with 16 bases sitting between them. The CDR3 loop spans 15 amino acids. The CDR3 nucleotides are TGTGCCAGCAGCCCAAGCCCAGGGGACCATCAGCCCCAGCATTTT. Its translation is CASSPSPGDHQPQHF.

CDR3 in DNA: TGTGCCAGCAGTCAACAATTGACAGGGGCCGGGGAGCTGTTTTTT. The encoded protein is CASSQQLTGAGELFF. The J gene is TRBJ2-2, the V gene TRBV6-5; TRBD1 matches at 8 bases. After removal of 5 bases from V and 6 bases from J, the junction contained 8 bases not matched to a gene. CDR3 size: 15 residues. Looked up from germline, CDR1 is MNHEY and CDR2 is SVGAGI.

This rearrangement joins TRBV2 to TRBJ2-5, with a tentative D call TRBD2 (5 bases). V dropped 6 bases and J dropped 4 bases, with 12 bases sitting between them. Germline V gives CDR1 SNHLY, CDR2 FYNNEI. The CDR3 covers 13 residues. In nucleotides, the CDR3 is TGTGCCAGCAGGGCGGAACGGGGAGAGACCCAGTACTTC. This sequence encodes CASRAERGETQYF. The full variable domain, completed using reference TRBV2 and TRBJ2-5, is EPEVTQTPSHQVTQMGQEVILRCVPISNHLYFYWYRQILGQKVEFLVSFYNNEISEKSEIFDDQFSVERPDGSNFTLKIRSTKLEDSAMYFCASRAERGETQYFGPGTRLLVL.